This TCR beta chain appears in the sequencing data of a study of shared clonotypes between healthy human individuals. Sorted subsets were amplified in replicate PCRs using 200 ng DNA, 25,000 to 30,000 T cell genomes. Libraries were prepared by immunoSEQ multiplex PCR; TCRdb keeps only in-frame clonotypes and omits some of them. In the table there are roughly 680,000 clones, roughly two thirds of which are singletons. This clone turned up a few times. Germline assignment: CDR1 SEHNR and CDR2 FQNEAQ (reference sequence). V was shortened by 3 bases and J by 4 bases, with 12 bases between the two germline ends. The CDR3 length is 15 residues.

Sequenced material: memory CD4+ T cells sorted from blood. The subset was: CD45RA-negative fraction. The clonotype comes from a woman younger than 45 in good health. The chain couples TRBV7-9 to TRBJ2-2, with D perhaps TRBD2 (6 bases). Here the CDR3 reads CASSFTRGLTGELFF. CDR3 in DNA: TGTGCCAGCAGCTTTACACGGGGACTCACCGGGGAGCTGTTTTTT.